The subject of this entry is one T cell receptor beta chain. Antigen specificity is unknown. With a much larger clone just one base away, this may be a read error. The data stem from a study of T cells in Graves' hyperthyroidism and ophthalmopathy. The study defined stable Graves' hyperthyroidism as no ophthalmopathy progression within 18 months. Using RNA transcripts as the source, TCR beta CDR3 regions were amplified. The primer set for the first-round RT-PCR of the TCR CDR3 was HTBI. TCRdb processed the multiplex PCR reads anew with MiXCR; each CDR3 protein has one entry. The sample contains about 340,000 distinct CDR3 sequences, 15% to 20% of which appear only once. V was clipped by 8 bases and J by 7 bases, with 17 bases between them. Per germline, CDR1 LGHDT and CDR2 YNNKEL (reference sequence). This CDR3 contains 13 residues. General observations from the study: Peripheral blood also featured most of the thyroid clonotypes expanded above 0.001.

Sequenced input: blood. V gene TRBV3-1 combines with J gene TRBJ1-1; D is unresolved. This receptor was taken from a woman aged 50 to 65 with Graves' hyperthyroidism. CDR3 nucleotides: TGTGCCAGCCTCCTCCAGGAGGTTGGTGAAGCTTTCTTT. Its protein product is CASLLQEVGEAFF.